The source of this TCR beta chain is a study of CXCR3-negative and CXCR3-positive naive CD8 T cells (dated by TCRdb to about 2019). In terms of the full investigation: In total, 130 million to 150 million TRB reads were obtained, or roughly 1.5 +/- 0.3 million reads per library. Data from ten to twelve donors, pooled across two independent experiments, went into the diversity and physicochemical repertoire analyses. The TRBV-TRBJ cluster analysis covered naive subsets from several donors and memory cells from 3 donors.

Sequencer: NextSeq 550. The Human TCR Profiling Kit (MiLaboratory) was used to prepare UMI-labeled 5' RACE TRB cDNA libraries. cDNA synthesis used the entire amount of extracted RNA, and PCR amplification then used the entire amount of cDNA produced. Libraries were prepared in parallel with an identical number of PCR cycles. The original pipeline was this. With a requirement of at least two reads per UMI, MIGEC and MiXCR extracted about 56,000 +/- 9,600 unique UMI-labeled TRB cDNA molecules per library. Each library averaged about 40,000 +/- 10,000 functional in-frame TRB CDR3 nucleotide clonotypes without stop codons. After downsampling to 5000 UMI-labeled TRB molecules per sample, diversity metrics, including normalized Shannon-Wiener and Chao1, were computed in VDJtools. Clonotype-size-weighted physicochemical properties of the central five CDR3 residues (interaction energy, strength, volume and Kidera factor 4) were computed in VDJtools. Following TCRdb reprocessing, every CDR3 protein sequence forms one entry, and DNA is not provided. These V and J calls are TCRdb output, not the study's own analysis. The sample table records about 40,000 distinct CDR3 sequences. Clones ranked in the top ten supply roughly 10% of the sample.

Reading the germline V gene (reference sequence) gives CDR1 DFQATT and CDR2 SNEGSKA. The CDR3 holds 12 amino acids from the cysteine to the phenylalanine. DNA is not recorded here. General study outcomes and caveats: Because CXCR3 expression was partially decreased after cryopreservation, freshly isolated PBMCs were used for most assays. Naive CXCR3-negative and CXCR3-positive cells from the same donor showed similar TRBV-TRBJ usage, whereas memory cells showed distinct patterns. Both naive subsets had comparably high repertoire diversity, while memory CD8+ T cells had much lower repertoire diversity. Surface CD5, linked to self-reactivity in mice, was comparable between naive subsets; TCR interaction strength was therefore also inferred from TRB CDR3 physicochemical properties.

Each CD8+ T cell subset was flow-sorted in triplicate, with fewer than 350,000 cells per subset placed directly into RLT lysis buffer. Using standard density gradient centrifugation, peripheral blood mononuclear cells were isolated from buffy coats. An RNeasy Mini Kit was used to extract total RNA from the sorted cells. With regard to this clonotype: Which antigen it targets is not known.

The V gene is TRBV20-1 and the J gene is TRBJ2-7. The sample was memory CD8+ T cells from blood. Interpreted using the paper, the cell subset or site label stands for: conventional CD8+ memory T cells (TMEM), sorted as controls. The clonotype was recovered from a human donor in good health. Some clones in this sample may be carry-over from other donors' samples. The CDR3 has the sequence CSARRADYEQYF.